This TCR beta chain was sequenced during a study of CD8 T cells in ankylosing spondylitis. Study conclusions and caveats: As for the disease-linked clones, they showed a CD8+ phenotype and occurred at relatively low frequencies in peripheral blood. Blood of patients with ankylosing spondylitis appeared to be characterized by a TCR beta motif of eight highly homologous variants. Reportedly, matched ankylosing spondylitis synovial fluid was significantly enriched for disease-linked clones.

The CDR3 covers 15 residues. This clonotype was found many times. No antigen is known for it. A quantitative 5'-RACE method, one with molecular barcodes, was used to make TCR beta libraries. TCRdb re-called the 5' RACE reads through MiXCR, storing one row per CDR3 protein. The profile shows under 250,000 distinct CDR3 sequences, approximately 7.4% of them singletons. The receptor comes from a male donor with ankylosing spondylitis. The J gene is TRBJ2-7, the V gene TRBV21-1; TRBD1 reflects the table's D call only, with no check against the DNA. TRBV21-1 is a known pseudogene. The sequenced sample consisted of blood, either unsorted or a sorted T cell fraction (not recorded which). The CDR3 sequence is CASSPMGDLNYEQYF. The CDR3 DNA follows: TGTGCCAGCAGCCCGATGGGGGATCTCAATTACGAGCAGTACTTC.